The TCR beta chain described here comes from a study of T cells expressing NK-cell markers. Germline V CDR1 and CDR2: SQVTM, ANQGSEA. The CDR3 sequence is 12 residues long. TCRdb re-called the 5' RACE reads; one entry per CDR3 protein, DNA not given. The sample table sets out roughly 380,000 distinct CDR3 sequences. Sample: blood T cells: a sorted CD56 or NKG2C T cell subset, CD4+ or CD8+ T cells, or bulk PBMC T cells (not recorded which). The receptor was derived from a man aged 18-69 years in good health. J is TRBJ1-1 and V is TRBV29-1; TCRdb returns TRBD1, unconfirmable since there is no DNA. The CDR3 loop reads CSVGDGLAEAFF.